Many counts were recorded for the clone carrying this TCR beta chain. These data are taken from a study of Graves' ophthalmopathy and Graves' hyperthyroidism. Investigators amplified TCR beta CDR3 regions from RNA transcripts. RT-PCR in the first round used HTBI primers; a second-round multiplex PCR followed. From the multiplex PCR reads, TCRdb called clonotypes with MiXCR, one entry per CDR3 protein. Of approximately 330,000 distinct CDR3 sequences listed, around a sixth are singletons. The length of the CDR3 is 12 residues. Deletions cut 7 bases from V and 5 bases from J, with 11 bases between. CDR1 is MNHNS and CDR2 is SASEGT in the germline V gene.

Sequencing was carried out using peripheral blood. V is TRBV6-1 and J is TRBJ1-2; TRBD1 is a possible D gene (6 bases). The sequence derives from an adult man with Graves' ophthalmopathy. The CDR3 here is CASTKQGYGYTF. CDR3 DNA: TGTGCCAGCACCAAACAGGGTTATGGCTACACCTTC.